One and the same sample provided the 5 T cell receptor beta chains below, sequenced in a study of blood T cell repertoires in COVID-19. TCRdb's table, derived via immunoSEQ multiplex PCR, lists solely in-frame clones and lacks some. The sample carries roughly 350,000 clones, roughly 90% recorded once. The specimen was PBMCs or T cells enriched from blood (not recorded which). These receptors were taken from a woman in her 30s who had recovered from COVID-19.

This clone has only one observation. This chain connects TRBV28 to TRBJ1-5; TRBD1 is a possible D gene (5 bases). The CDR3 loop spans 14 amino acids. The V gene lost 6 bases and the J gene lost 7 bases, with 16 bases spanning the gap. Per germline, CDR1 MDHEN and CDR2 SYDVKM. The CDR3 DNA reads TGTGCCAGCAGGGGGACGGAGGGGCTCCAGCCCCAGCATTTT. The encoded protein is CASRGTEGLQPQHF.

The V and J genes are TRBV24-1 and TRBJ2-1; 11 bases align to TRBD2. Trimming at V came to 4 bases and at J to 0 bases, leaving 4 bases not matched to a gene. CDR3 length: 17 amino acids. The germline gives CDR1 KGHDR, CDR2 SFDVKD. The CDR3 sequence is CATSDPGLAGSYNEQFF. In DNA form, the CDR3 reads TGTGCCACCAGTGACCCCGGACTAGCGGGCTCCTACAATGAGCAGTTCTTC.

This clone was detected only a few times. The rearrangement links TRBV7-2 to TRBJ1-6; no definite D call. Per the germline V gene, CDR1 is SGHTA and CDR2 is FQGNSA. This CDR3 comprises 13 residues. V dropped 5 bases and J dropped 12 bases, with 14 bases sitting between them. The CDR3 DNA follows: TGTGCCAGCAGCCTTCTCGACCGGGGACCCCTCCACTTT. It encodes CASSLLDRGPLHF. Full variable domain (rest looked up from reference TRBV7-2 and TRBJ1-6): GAGVSQSPSNKVTEKGKDVELRCDPISGHTALYWYRQSLGQGLEFLIYFQGNSAPDKSGLPSDRFSAERTGGSVSTLTIQRTQQEDSAVYLCASSLLDRGPLHFGNGTRLTVT.

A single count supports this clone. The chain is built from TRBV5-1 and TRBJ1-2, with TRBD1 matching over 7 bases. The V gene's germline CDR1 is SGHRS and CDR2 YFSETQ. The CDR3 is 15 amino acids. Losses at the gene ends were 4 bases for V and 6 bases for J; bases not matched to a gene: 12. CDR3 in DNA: TGCGCCAGCAGCCTGACAGGGCCCCCGATGGATGGCTACACCTTC. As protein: CASSLTGPPMDGYTF. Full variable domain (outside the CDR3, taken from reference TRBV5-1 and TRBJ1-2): KAGVTQTPRYLIKTRGQQVTLSCSPISGHRSVSWYQQTPGQGLQFLFEYFSETQRNKGNFPGRFSGRQFSNSRSEMNVSTLELGDSALYLCASSLTGPPMDGYTFGSGTRLTVV.

The CDR3 loop is CASSVSGRRKNEQFF. CDR3 sequence (DNA): TGTGCCAGCAGCGTTAGCGGGAGACGTAAGAATGAGCAGTTCTTC. V is TRBV11-3 and J is TRBJ2-1; 9 nucleotides line up with TRBD2. V lost 5 bases, J lost 7 bases, and 9 bases stayed unmatched. Germline lookup yields CDR1 SGHNT and CDR2 YENEEA. CDR3 length: 15 residues.